Listed here is a single T cell receptor (beta chain). The target antigen is unknown. Using immunoSEQ multiplex PCR, the repertoire was profiled, and TCRdb retains in-frame clones only, with some absent. The sample shows tens of thousands of clones, about nine tenths of them seen only once. The data were obtained in a study of PD-1 blockade in classical Hodgkin lymphoma. The CDR3 has 13 amino acids. The V end lost 3 bases, the J end lost 7 bases, and 12 bases lay between the germline ends. The germline gives CDR1 SGHAT, CDR2 FQNNGV. The time point here: newly diagnosed, previously untreated cHL patient sample. As a comparison, the study used PBMCs from newly diagnosed, untreated classical Hodgkin lymphoma. General observations from the study: Reported findings placed baseline TCR diversity lower in newly diagnosed patients (compared with healthy donors). Repertoire difference causes, possibly disease activity or prior therapy, remain undefined.

The receptor was derived from a human donor with classical Hodgkin lymphoma. The material sequenced was peripheral blood mononuclear cells (PBMCs). V is TRBV11-2 and J is TRBJ1-1; D gene unclear. The CDR3 DNA sequence: TGTGCCAGCAGCTTTGCTCAAGCTAGTGAAGCTTTCTTT. It yields the protein CASSFAQASEAFF.